The next 14 T cell receptor beta chains were all read from a single sample in a study of human T cells and chemical hapten exposure. TCRdb itself ran the RACE reads through MiXCR, one entry per CDR3 protein. The table shows fewer than 45,000 distinct CDR3 sequences, with about 4% occurring only once. Indicated time point: patch test 1, 2 weeks after DPC sensitization. The treatment denotes: therapeutic diphenylcyclopropenone sensitization with weekly scalp DPC. From whole blood left unfractionated, total RNA was extracted. The sequenced sample was whole blood, obtained in connection with sensitization to the hapten diphenylcyclopropenone (DPC). Source of these receptors: a man aged 45-65 years with alopecia areata. Some clones in this sample may be carry-over from other donors' samples.

This clonotype has a handful of counts. The chain employs TRBV29-1 and TRBJ2-3; TRBD2 is a possible D gene (6 bases). Germline V gives CDR1 SQVTM, CDR2 ANQGSEA. Between the trimmed V and J ends, which lost 6 bases and 0 bases, there was a span of 10 bases. The CDR3 totals 13 residues. CDR3 in amino acids: CSVRDWSTDTQYF. The CDR3, as DNA: TGCAGCGTAAGGGACTGGAGCACAGATACGCAGTATTTT.

This clonotype was seen at least ten times. The chain employs TRBV11-2 and TRBJ2-2; possible D gene TRBD2, 5 bases. The CDR3 runs to 14 residues. The germline gives CDR1 SGHAT, CDR2 FQNNGV. With 5 bases removed from V and 2 bases from J, the gap between germline ends came to 9 bases. The CDR3 loop is CASSPRENTGELFF. In DNA form, the CDR3 reads TGTGCCAGCAGCCCCCGGGAAAACACCGGGGAGCTGTTTTTT.

This clonotype was recorded at least ten times. The genes are TRBV28 and TRBJ1-5; D remains ambiguous. Germline V lookup: CDR1 MDHEN, CDR2 SYDVKM. This CDR3 contains 12 residues. V shed 6 bases and J shed 3 bases, with 6 bases lying between them. The CDR3 region has the DNA TGTGCCAGCAGCCTTCTCAATCAGCCCCAGCATTTT. This sequence encodes CASSLLNQPQHF.

This clonotype came up many times. The CDR3 loop reads CASSQDRPTSGRSRQFF. DNA of the CDR3: TGTGCCAGCAGCCAAGATAGGCCGACTAGCGGGAGATCCCGGCAGTTCTTC. The rearrangement links TRBV4-2 to TRBJ2-1; 12 bases map to TRBD2. Trimming took 0 bases from V and 12 from J; bases not matched to a gene: 12. The CDR3 contains 17 residues. Germline-derived CDR1 and CDR2 are LGHNA and YNFKEQ.

This clonotype was counted at least ten times. This sequence joins TRBV29-1 and TRBJ2-7; tentatively, D is TRBD1 (6 bases). This CDR3 spans 10 amino acids. The V end was cut by 8 bases, the J end by 3 bases, with 8 bases between. Germline V gene data show CDR1 as SQVTM and CDR2 as ANQGSEA. This CDR3 is CSLDSYEQYF. DNA for the CDR3: TGCAGCCTGGACAGCTACGAGCAGTACTTC.

This clonotype was counted ten times or more. The chain uses TRBV6-5 and TRBJ1-5; D may be TRBD1 (6 bases). CDR1 is MNHEY, CDR2 SVGAGI, per germline. Trimming took off 6 bases at V and 0 bases at J, with 12 bases between the two ends. The CDR3 consists of 15 residues. This CDR3 reads CASRRGGNSNQPQHF. The CDR3 DNA is TGTGCCAGCAGAAGGGGGGGAAATAGCAATCAGCCCCAGCATTTT.

This clonotype was seen at least ten times. The CDR3 DNA is TGTGCCAGCAGCTTAGGTTTGGGGTCGGGGAGAGATACGCAGTATTTT. Translating it yields CASSLGLGSGRDTQYF. The V call is TRBV7-2, the J call TRBJ2-3; D might be TRBD2 (5 bases). Per the germline V gene, CDR1 is SGHTA and CDR2 is FQGNSA. This CDR3 has 16 amino acids. The V gene lost 1 base and the J gene lost 5 bases, with 16 bases spanning the gap.

This clonotype was picked up many times. This CDR3 is CASSPGTMNTEAFF. CDR3 DNA sequence: TGTGCCAGCAGCCCAGGGACTATGAACACTGAAGCTTTCTTT. The chain joins TRBV14 to TRBJ1-1, with D possibly matching TRBD1 (5 bases). This CDR3 is built from 14 residues. V dropped 4 bases and J dropped 0 bases, with 9 bases sitting between them. The germline V gene encodes CDR1 SGHDN and CDR2 FVKESK.

This clonotype was seen many times. The V and J genes are TRBV6-1 and TRBJ2-7; TRBD1 is a possible D gene (6 bases). V was clipped by 3 bases and J by 9 bases, with 21 bases between them. This CDR3 has 15 amino acids. Per the germline V gene, CDR1 is MNHNS and CDR2 is SASEGT. The CDR3 DNA is TGTGCCAGCAGTGATTACGAAGCGGACAGCGAAGGGCAGTACTTC. Translated, it gives CASSDYEADSEGQYF.

The J gene is TRBJ2-7, the V gene TRBV12-5; maybe TRBD2 (5 bases). The CDR3 contains 14 residues. Germline V gives CDR1 LGHNT, CDR2 FRNRAP. With 1 base removed from V and 4 bases from J, the gap between germline ends came to 11 bases. The CDR3 region is CASGLAPQRYEQYF. The CDR3 DNA reads as TGTGCTAGTGGTTTGGCCCCTCAGCGGTACGAGCAGTACTTC.

At least ten counts were recorded for this clonotype. This CDR3 reads CASSYGPSVGETQYF. Here the CDR3 DNA reads TGTGCCAGCAGTTACGGACCTTCTGTAGGAGAGACCCAGTACTTC. V is TRBV6-1 and J is TRBJ2-5; D is uncertain. Trimming took 5 bases from V and 4 from J, leaving 17 bases between them. The germline CDR1 and CDR2 sequences are MNHNS and SASEGT. The CDR3 loop spans 15 amino acids.

This clonotype was seen at least ten times. The chain links TRBV6-5 to TRBJ2-3; D is perhaps TRBD1 (6 bases). The germline V gene has CDR1 MNHEY and CDR2 SVGAGI. Trimming took 0 bases from V and 4 from J, leaving 14 bases between them. The length of the CDR3 is 16 residues. CDR3 nucleotide sequence: TGTGCCAGCAGTTACTCCGGGTTTCCAGGGGCAGATACGCAGTATTTT. This codes for CASSYSGFPGADTQYF.

This clonotype was counted at least ten times. This chain links TRBV9 with TRBJ2-7; 10 nucleotides align to TRBD2. The CDR3 is made up of 16 amino acids. V shed 4 bases and J 0 bases; nucleotides not matched to a gene: 7. Germline lookup yields CDR1 SGDLS and CDR2 YYNGEE. CDR3 sequence: CASSPRTSGHSYEQYF. In DNA, the CDR3 is TGTGCCAGCAGCCCACGGACTAGCGGACACTCCTACGAGCAGTACTTC.

This clonotype was seen many times. The rearrangement joins TRBV25-1 to TRBJ2-7; weak D call: TRBD1 (5 bases). Trimming cost V 6 bases and J 0 bases, with 9 bases left between them. Germline CDR1 and CDR2: MGHDK and SYGVNS. The length of the CDR3 is 13 residues. DNA of the CDR3: TGTGCCAGCAGAGGGGCAGGCTCCTACGAGCAGTACTTC. This encodes CASRGAGSYEQYF.